This T cell receptor (beta chain) was identified during a study of T cells after yellow fever vaccination. Study as a whole: The SMART-Seq v4 Ultra Low Input method served to prepare the low-cell-number fractions. Study results and limitations: Compared with primary, the secondary response was weaker and peaked at day 5, not 15.

Germline-derived CDR1 and CDR2 are SGHTA and FQGTGA. V was clipped by 5 bases and J by 3 bases, with 20 bases between them. The CDR3 totals 16 residues. They built TCR cDNA with 5'RACE template switching, a step that put in a universal primer site and UMIs. TCRdb re-called the 5' RACE reads with MiXCR, one entry per CDR3 protein. Of about 310,000 distinct CDR3 sequences in the sample, roughly 4% were seen once. The sample holds a few counts of this clonotype. Antigen: not known. The TCR comes from a man aged 18 to 35 who received the YFV17D yellow fever vaccine. The rearrangement links TRBV7-3 to TRBJ2-7; D is unclear. Sample: PBMCs, taken on the day of the yellow fever booster vaccination. Written as DNA, the CDR3 is TGTGCCAGCAGCCCCAGCAGGAGTACCGATCGCTACGAGCAGTACGTC. Translation: CASSPSRSTDRYEQYV.